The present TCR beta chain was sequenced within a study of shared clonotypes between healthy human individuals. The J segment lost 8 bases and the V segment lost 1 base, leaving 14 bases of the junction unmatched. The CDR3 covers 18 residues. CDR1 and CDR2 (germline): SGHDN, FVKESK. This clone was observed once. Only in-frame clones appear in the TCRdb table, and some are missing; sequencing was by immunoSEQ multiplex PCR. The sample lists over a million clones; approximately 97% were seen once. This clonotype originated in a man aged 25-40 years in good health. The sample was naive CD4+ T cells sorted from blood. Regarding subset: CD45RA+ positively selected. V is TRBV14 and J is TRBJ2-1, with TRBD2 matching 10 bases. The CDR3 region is CASSQALLLAGGRDEQFF. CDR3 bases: TGTGCCAGCAGCCAAGCTCTTTTATTAGCGGGAGGTCGGGATGAGCAGTTCTTC.